The 3 T cell receptor beta chains in this list originate from one sample, sequenced in a study of blood T cell repertoires in COVID-19. Data came from immunoSEQ multiplex PCR; TCRdb stores just in-frame clones and leaves some out. The table records a few hundred thousand clones, about 84% of them present only once. The source material was peripheral blood. All receptors come from a human donor in a cohort sampled during active COVID-19.

The gene calls are TRBV6-1 and TRBJ2-7; 8 nucleotides line up with TRBD1. In germline, CDR1 is MNHNS, CDR2 SASEGT. The ends lost 1 base at V and 7 bases at J; junction bases unmatched: 6. This CDR3 has 14 amino acids. CDR3 in amino acids: CASSEGSDREEQYF. The CDR3 DNA is TGTGCCAGCAGTGAAGGGTCGGACAGGGAAGAGCAGTACTTC.

The chain uses TRBV7-2 and TRBJ1-2; 12 bases line up with TRBD1. Trimming removed 6 bases from V and 7 bases from J; junction bases left unmatched: 12. CDR3 size: 16 residues. Germline V CDR1 and CDR2: SGHTA, FQGNSA. CDR3 coding DNA: TGTGCCAGCAGACCCGGGACAGGGGGCGCGAGTGGTGGCTACACCTTC. Its translation is CASRPGTGGASGGYTF.

The V gene is TRBV19, the J gene TRBJ2-1, with 11 positions matching TRBD2. With V trimmed by 9 bases and J by 3 bases, 10 bases remained unmatched. Germline-derived CDR1 and CDR2 are LNHDA and SQIVND (reference sequence). The CDR3 covers 16 residues. For the CDR3, the DNA is TGTGCCAGCGAGCGGCTAGCGGGAGGACTCTACAATGAGCAGTTCTTC. It is translated as CASERLAGGLYNEQFF. Filled out from reference TRBV19 and TRBJ2-1, the complete variable domain reads DGGITQSPKYLFRKEGQNVTLSCEQNLNHDAMYWYRQDPGQGLRLIYYSQIVNDFQKGDIAEGYSVSREKKESFPLTVTSAQKNPTAFYLCASERLAGGLYNEQFFGPGTRLTVL.